This is a list of T cell receptor beta chains from one sample in a study of blood T cell repertoires in COVID-19. TCRdb's table, derived via immunoSEQ multiplex PCR, lists solely in-frame clones and lacks some. This table holds about 500,000 clones, 87% found once. Sequenced input: PBMCs or T cells enriched from blood (not recorded which). The receptors derive from a woman aged 18-35 years who had recovered from COVID-19. The CDR3 runs from the conserved cysteine through the conserved F or W. The order of the fields is V gene, D gene, clone size, J gene, CDR3 protein, CDR3 DNA. A D gene is named only where the DNA matches it firmly. Some rows mark clone size as missing; the rest say once, few, many or name a class of expanded clone.

>TRBV6-5|-|-|TRBJ1-1
CASKNTGNTEAFF
TGTGCCAGCAAGAATACAGGGAACACTGAAGCTTTCTTT
>TRBV10-3|-|-|TRBJ2-5
CAISEGQTQRETQYF
TGTGCCATCAGTGAGGGACAGACTCAGAGGGAGACCCAGTACTTC
>TRBV9|-|-|TRBJ2-2
CASNYRDTGELFF
TGTGCCAGCAACTATCGGGACACCGGGGAGCTGTTTTTT
>TRBV5-6|-|-|TRBJ1-2
CASSLFGTRGGGYGYTF
TGTGCCAGCAGCTTATTCGGCACCCGAGGAGGAGGCTATGGCTACACCTTC
>TRBV2|TRBD2|-|TRBJ2-2
CASHAGGPGTGELFF
TGTGCCAGCCATGCGGGGGGGCCGGGCACCGGGGAGCTGTTTTTT
>TRBV5-6|-|-|TRBJ1-6
CASSLGTGIHHYNSPLHF
TGTGCCAGCAGCTTGGGGACCGGGATTCATCACTATAATTCACCCCTCCACTTT
>TRBV19|TRBD1|-|TRBJ1-1
CASSIKGAGTEAFF
TGTGCCAGTAGTATTAAGGGGGCCGGCACTGAAGCTTTCTTT
>TRBV14|-|-|TRBJ2-7
CASSPRVLSEQYF
TGTGCCAGCAGCCCCCGGGTTTTGAGCGAGCAGTACTTC
>TRBV5-1|TRBD2|-|TRBJ2-3
CASSLSSGGSDTQYF
TGCGCCAGCAGCTTGAGTAGCGGGGGGTCCGATACGCAGTATTTT
>TRBV6-5|TRBD2|-|TRBJ2-5
CASRPSGGKETQYF
TGTGCCAGCAGACCTAGCGGGGGAAAAGAGACCCAGTACTTC
>TRBV28|TRBD1|-|TRBJ1-1
CASSFPGQVLLNTEAFF
TGTGCCAGCAGTTTCCCGGGACAGGTTTTACTGAACACTGAAGCTTTCTTT
>TRBV18|-|-|TRBJ1-2
CASSPTLLSGDNYGYTF
TGTGCCAGCTCACCCACGCTTCTTTCGGGGGATAACTATGGCTACACCTTC
>TRBV6-5|-|-|TRBJ2-3
CASSYDSFTDTQYF
TGTGCCAGCAGTTACGACAGCTTCACAGATACGCAGTATTTT
>TRBV11-2|TRBD1|-|TRBJ1-1
CASSLVGRGFGDTEAFF
TGTGCCAGCAGCTTAGTTGGCAGGGGGTTCGGGGACACTGAAGCTTTCTTT
>TRBV6-2/TRBV6-3|-|-|TRBJ2-7
CASSYSGGWSSYEQYF
TGTGCCAGCAGTTACTCCGGCGGGTGGAGCTCCTACGAGCAGTACTTC
>TRBV2|TRBD2|-|TRBJ2-3
CASSGTSGDTQYF
TGTGCCAGCAGTGGGACTAGCGGGGATACGCAGTATTTT
>TRBV9|TRBD1|once|TRBJ2-7
CASQDRAKNEQYF
TGTGCCAGCCAGGACAGGGCAAAGAACGAGCAGTACTTC
>TRBV2|-|-|TRBJ1-5
CASSGDIYNQPQHF
TGTGCCAGCAGTGGGGACATATACAATCAGCCCCAGCATTTT
>TRBV2|-|-|TRBJ2-2
CASSESSGTGELFF
TGTGCCAGCAGTGAATCTTCGGGCACCGGGGAGCTGTTTTTT
>TRBV4-1|-|-|TRBJ2-4
CASTAVMGNIQYF
TGCGCCAGCACGGCGGTAATGGGAAACATTCAGTACTTC
>TRBV19|TRBD1|-|TRBJ1-1
CASSIEQGENTEAFF
TGTGCCAGTAGTATAGAACAGGGGGAGAACACTGAAGCTTTCTTT
>TRBV7-2|TRBD2|-|TRBJ2-1
CASSLRGDDNEQFF
TGTGCCAGCAGCCTCCGGGGGGACGACAATGAGCAGTTCTTC
>TRBV3-1/TRBV3-2|-|-|TRBJ2-7
CASSQGGQIPYEQYF
TGTGCCAGCAGCCAAGGGGGGCAGATCCCCTACGAGCAGTACTTC
>TRBV6-5|TRBD1|-|TRBJ2-7
CASSRDRNYEQYF
TGTGCCAGCAGTCGGGACAGAAATTACGAGCAGTACTTC
>TRBV27|-|once|TRBJ2-1
CASNSYGTLAGNEQFF
TGTGCCAGCAACTCATATGGGACCCTCGCGGGGAATGAGCAGTTCTTC
>TRBV6-1|TRBD1|few|TRBJ1-2
CASSGAPGQGANYGYTF
TGTGCCAGCAGTGGGGCCCCGGGACAGGGGGCTAACTATGGCTACACCTTC
>TRBV2|TRBD1|once|TRBJ1-2
CASITGGHPGYTF
TGTGCCAGCATTACAGGGGGCCACCCGGGCTACACCTTC
>TRBV5-1|-|few|TRBJ1-1
CASSLARADTEAFF
TGCGCCAGCAGCTTGGCCAGGGCGGACACTGAAGCTTTCTTT
>TRBV10-3|TRBD1|once|TRBJ2-7
CAIMETGASYEQYF
TGTGCCATCATGGAGACAGGGGCATCCTACGAGCAGTACTTC
>TRBV5-6|-|few|TRBJ2-5
CASFETGQYQETQYF
TGTGCCAGCTTTGAGACAGGCCAGTACCAAGAGACCCAGTACTTC
>TRBV23-1|-|-|TRBJ2-3
CASSRVIGWQREYF
TGCGCCAGCAGTCGCGTAATCGGGTGGCAGAGGGAGTATTTT
>TRBV3-1/TRBV3-2|-|once|TRBJ2-4
CASSQGRQGNIQYF
TGTGCCAGCAGCCAAGGACGGCAGGGGAACATTCAGTACTTC
>TRBV7-3|-|once|TRBJ2-1
CASSSNGGAGEQFF
TGTGCCAGCAGCTCCAACGGAGGGGCCGGGGAGCAGTTCTTC
>TRBV7-3|-|-|TRBJ2-2
CASSLTGDANTGELFF
TGTGCCAGCAGCCTCACAGGAGATGCGAACACCGGGGAGCTGTTTTTT
>TRBV27|-|-|TRBJ2-7
CASGSRDREQYF
TGTGCCAGCGGGTCCCGGGATCGCGAGCAGTACTTC
>TRBV5-1|TRBD1|-|TRBJ2-7
CASSLGQGSGEQYF
TGCGCCAGCAGCTTGGGACAGGGGAGCGGCGAGCAGTACTTC
>TRBV4-1|-|once|TRBJ1-4
CASSQVLGAKEKLFF
TGCGCCAGCAGCCAAGTTTTAGGAGCCAAGGAAAAACTGTTTTTT
>TRBV5-4|-|-|TRBJ2-3
CASTLGNQAITDTQYF
TGTGCCAGCACCTTAGGTAATCAGGCGATCACAGATACGCAGTATTTT
>TRBV5-1|-|-|TRBJ1-3
CASSLQAGFSGNTIYF
TGCGCCAGCAGCCTACAGGCAGGTTTTTCTGGAAACACCATATATTTT
>TRBV29-1|-|once|TRBJ2-6
CSVGPVANVLTF
TGCAGCGTTGGTCCAGTCGCCAACGTCCTGACTTTC